The 4 T cell receptor beta chains in this list originate from one sample, sequenced in a study of CD8+CD57+ T cells in acquired aplastic anemia. The study profiled TCR beta VDJ and CDR3 using genomic DNA as template. TCRdb redid the calling of the reads with MiXCR, one entry per CDR3 protein. In the table there are about 400,000 distinct CDR3 sequences, approximately 70% of which are singletons. Sequenced: sorted CD4+, CD8+, or CD8+CD57+ T cells (not recorded which) from PBMCs. All receptors come from a human donor in good health, serving as a control.

This rearrangement joins TRBV19 to TRBJ2-1; D is unresolved. CDR1 LNHDA and CDR2 SQIVND come from the germline V gene (reference sequence). The CDR3 is made up of 16 amino acids. The ends were cut back, 2 bases at V and 15 bases at J, with 26 bases in the middle. The CDR3, as DNA: TGTGCCAGTAGTATACAGCCTCTCGCTACGGGCAGTACTTCGTTCTTC. It yields the protein CASSIQPLATGSTSFF.

This chain joins TRBV5-1 and TRBJ1-5; tentatively, D is TRBD1 (5 bases). V gave up 2 bases and J gave up 9 bases, with 27 bases separating them. The CDR3 has 18 residues. From germline, CDR1 is SGHRS and CDR2 YFSETQ. The CDR3 loop reads CASSLRQNNQGRVRPQHF. The CDR3 DNA is TGCGCCAGCAGCTTAAGGCAGAACAATCAGGGTCGGGTGCGGCCCCAGCATTTT. Full variable domain (outside the CDR3, taken from reference TRBV5-1 and TRBJ1-5): KAGVTQTPRYLIKTRGQQVTLSCSPISGHRSVSWYQQTPGQGLQFLFEYFSETQRNKGNFPGRFSGRQFSNSRSEMNVSTLELGDSALYLCASSLRQNNQGRVRPQHFGDGTRLSIL.

The CDR3, as DNA: TGCAGCACTGCAAGACAGGGGGATGCTGGCTACACCTTC. It is translated as CSTARQGDAGYTF. The J gene is TRBJ1-2, the V gene TRBV29-1; 9 bases agree with TRBD1. This CDR3 region has 13 residues. Per the germline V gene, CDR1 is SQVTM and CDR2 is ANQGSEA. Trimming took 8 bases from V and 7 from J; bases not matched to a gene: 11.

This clonotype was detected once. The V gene is TRBV29-1, the J gene TRBJ1-2, with D unresolved. CDR3 size: 12 residues. The germline V gene has CDR1 SQVTM and CDR2 ANQGSEA. V was trimmed by 4 bases and J by 0 bases, leaving 6 bases between them. The CDR3 DNA follows: TGCAGCGTTGGGCAGACTAACTATGGCTACACCTTC. This codes for CSVGQTNYGYTF.